Presented here are 17 T cell receptor beta chains from one specimen sequenced in a study of T cell responses to AZD1222 COVID-19 vaccine. Assay used: immunoSEQ multiplex PCR; TCRdb lists only in-frame clones, some missing. The sample includes 150,000 to 200,000 clones, 85% to 95% of them seen just once. The sequenced sample was peripheral blood, obtained 28 days after the second AZD1222 dose. The receptors here all came from an adult who received the AZD1222 COVID-19 vaccine.

Only one count was recorded for this clone. This chain uses TRBV5-1 with TRBJ1-1; D might be TRBD1 (5 bases). The CDR3 sequence is 18 residues long. The ends were cut back, 0 bases at V and 0 bases at J, with 18 bases in the middle. Germline-derived CDR1 and CDR2 are SGHRS and YFSETQ. The CDR3 DNA follows: TGCGCCAGCAGCTTGGCCGACTTCGTACGGGGGGTGAACACTGAAGCTTTCTTT. Its protein is CASSLADFVRGVNTEAFF.

The chain recombines TRBV3-1 (or the pseudogene TRBV3-2) with TRBJ1-4; TRBD1 agrees at 10 bases. The CDR3 loop spans 15 amino acids. Germline V lookup: CDR1 LGHDT, CDR2 YNNKEL (reference sequence). V was clipped by 2 bases and J by 7 bases; unmatched bases: 4. CDR3 amino acids: CASSQRGQGVEKLFF. The DNA for the CDR3 is TGTGCCAGCAGCCAACGTGGACAGGGGGTTGAAAAACTGTTTTTT.

The rearrangement uses TRBV2 and TRBJ2-3, with 8 bases aligning to TRBD2. CDR3 size: 20 residues. The J segment lost 2 bases and the V segment lost 8 bases, leaving 24 bases of the junction unmatched. In germline, CDR1 is SNHLY, CDR2 FYNNEI. The CDR3 nucleotides are TGTGCCAGCCTTCCCCTCCAAGAAGAAAGCGGGGGCCGTTTCACAGATACGCAGTATTTT. Protein product: CASLPLQEESGGRFTDTQYF.

This chain joins TRBV5-1 and TRBJ1-4; 8 positions agree with TRBD1. The trim removed 4 bases at V and 8 bases at J, leaving 10 bases unmatched. This CDR3 spans 15 amino acids. Looked up from germline, CDR1 is SGHRS and CDR2 is YFSETQ. CDR3 sequence (DNA): TGCGCCAGCAGCCGTGCCGGACAGGGAGAGGAAAAACTGTTTTTT. Its translation is CASSRAGQGEEKLFF.

The chain joins TRBV25-1 to TRBJ2-5; 11 bases align to TRBD2. This CDR3 region has 14 residues. The J segment lost 7 bases and the V segment lost 8 bases, leaving 9 bases of the junction unmatched. Germline CDR1 MGHDK, CDR2 SYGVNS. In nucleotides, the CDR3 is TGTGCCAGCCGCGGACTAGCGGGTGCGGGGACCCAGTACTTC. As protein: CASRGLAGAGTQYF.

The chain is built from TRBV30 and TRBJ2-1; D may correspond to TRBD1 or TRBD2 (5 bases each). The CDR3 is 15 amino acids. Germline CDR1 and CDR2: GTSNPN and SVGIG (reference sequence). The germline V and J ends were trimmed by 4 bases and 5 bases, with 18 bases remaining between them. DNA for the CDR3: TGTGCCTGGATCAAGAGCCGGGACGGGAACAATGAGCAGTTCTTC. Its protein is CAWIKSRDGNNEQFF.

The rearrangement joins TRBV4-3 to TRBJ1-2; D is ambiguous. Trimming stripped 1 base from V and 4 bases from J, with 10 bases between. CDR3 length: 14 amino acids. Germline V CDR1 and CDR2: LGHNA, YSLEER. CDR3 sequence (DNA): TGCGCCAGCAGCCAAGGTCCGGGTTCCTATGGCTACACCTTC. This encodes CASSQGPGSYGYTF.

The V gene is TRBV6-5, the J gene TRBJ2-5; TRBD2 matches at 14 bases. In germline, CDR1 is MNHEY, CDR2 SVGAGI. The CDR3 loop spans 15 amino acids. Germline trimming cut 6 bases from V and 6 bases from J; bases unmatched to any gene: 6. This chain's CDR3 is CASRPGTSGRKTQYF. The CDR3 region has the DNA TGTGCCAGCAGGCCCGGGACTAGCGGGAGAAAGACCCAGTACTTC.

The chain couples TRBV4-2 to TRBJ2-1; the match to TRBD2 covers 8 bases. Per the germline V gene, CDR1 is LGHNA and CDR2 is YNFKEQ. With 2 bases clipped from V and 2 bases from J, the junction kept 14 bases outside the gene matches. The CDR3 is 19 amino acids. Here the CDR3 reads CASSQIQILAGITYNEQFF. The CDR3 DNA reads as TGTGCCAGCAGCCAAATCCAGATCTTAGCGGGAATCACCTACAATGAGCAGTTCTTC.

The rearrangement links TRBV2 to TRBJ2-1; no clear D. CDR3 length equals 12 residues. Germline V gives CDR1 SNHLY, CDR2 FYNNEI. Trimming cost V 4 bases and J 12 bases, with 13 bases left between them. In DNA, the CDR3 is TGTGCCAGCAGTGCAATAAGTCGGAGGCAGTTCTTC. This translates into CASSAISRRQFF.

The chain has TRBV6-1 and TRBJ1-2; D unresolved. V lost 2 bases and J lost 8, with 12 bases in between. The CDR3 is 13 amino acids. The germline gives CDR1 MNHNS, CDR2 SASEGT. CDR3 sequence reads: CASSEIVSKGYTF. The CDR3 nucleotides read TGTGCCAGCAGTGAAATCGTCTCGAAAGGCTACACCTTC.

The chain is built from TRBV18 and TRBJ1-5; TRBD1 is a possible D gene (6 bases). Germline lookup yields CDR1 KGHSH and CDR2 LQKENI. The CDR3 covers 18 residues. Trimming cost V 2 bases and J 5 bases, with 22 bases left between them. This CDR3 is CASSPAFLRRGRDQPQHF. The DNA of the CDR3 is TGTGCCAGCTCACCAGCGTTTCTCCGCCGGGGGCGCGATCAGCCCCAGCATTTT.

The chain has TRBV6-6 and TRBJ1-4; no clear D gene. The CDR3 is made up of 13 amino acids. Germline V gives CDR1 MNHNY, CDR2 SVGAGI (reference sequence). V dropped 6 bases and J dropped 6 bases, with 11 bases sitting between them. The CDR3 coding sequence is TGTGCCAGCAGAACAGCCTTGGATGAAAAACTGTTTTTT. Translation: CASRTALDEKLFF.

The chain recombines TRBV11-3 with TRBJ1-4; possibly TRBD1 for D (6 bases). Trimming cost V 1 base and J 4 bases, with 16 bases left between them. This CDR3 is built from 17 residues. CDR1 is SGHNT, CDR2 YENEEA, per germline. DNA for the CDR3: TGTGCCAGCAGCTTAGGAGACAGGCCCAATTTTAATGAAAAACTGTTTTTT. Protein: CASSLGDRPNFNEKLFF.

This clone was counted a single time. The rearrangement joins TRBV9 to TRBJ2-2, with TRBD1 identical over 10 bases. The CDR3 totals 15 residues. In germline, CDR1 is SGDLS, CDR2 YYNGEE. Losses at the gene ends were 2 bases for V and 5 bases for J; bases not matched to a gene: 3. As DNA, the CDR3 is TGTGCCAGCAGCGTTAGGACAGGGGGAACCGGGGAGCTGTTTTTT. This sequence encodes CASSVRTGGTGELFF.

The chain is built from TRBV6-5 and TRBJ1-4, with D hard to call. Germline CDR1 MNHEY, CDR2 SVGAGI. Trimming took off 5 bases at V and 0 bases at J, with 10 bases between the two ends. CDR3 length equals 15 residues. The CDR3 is CASSLEFATNEKLFF. Here the CDR3 DNA reads TGTGCCAGCAGTCTCGAATTTGCAACTAATGAAAAACTGTTTTTT.

This clone was counted between two and nine times. The V gene is TRBV30, the J gene TRBJ1-5; 10 positions agree with TRBD1. This CDR3 has 17 amino acids. From germline, CDR1 is GTSNPN and CDR2 SVGIG (reference sequence). The J segment lost 5 bases and the V segment lost 2 bases, leaving 12 bases of the junction unmatched. CDR3 region: CAWSQSYGQGVYQPQHF. The CDR3 DNA sequence: TGTGCCTGGAGTCAGTCGTACGGACAGGGGGTCTATCAGCCCCAGCATTTT.